What follows describes a single T cell receptor beta chain. What this receptor recognizes is not known. No base quality information exists; no much larger clone differs at one position. Ends trimmed: V by 6 bases, J by 0 bases; bases unmatched to a gene: 13. The CDR3 goes from the cysteine to the phenylalanine over 17 residues. The retained sequence is limited to the CDR3, 51 bases, with the frame set at the first base. CDR1 MDHEN and CDR2 SYDVKM are derived from the germline V gene. This sample was included in a study of CD8 T cells in Susac syndrome (dated by TCRdb to between 2018 and 2021). Looking at the study overall: The study used repertoire sequencing to test whether antigen drove CD8+ T cell activation and differentiation in Susac syndrome.

Peripheral blood CD8+ and CD4+ T cells from healthy donors, Susac syndrome patients and multiple sclerosis patients were profiled using high-throughput TCR beta sequencing. The healthy donors served as controls matched for age and sex. Bulk CD8+ and CD4+ T cells were purified by magnetic negative isolation, while CD8+ TEMRA cells were enriched using FACS. Blood was collected in EDTA tubes and processed within 24 hours, with PBMCs isolated through density gradient centrifugation. PBMCs intended for TCR sequencing were cryopreserved in liquid nitrogen and thawed later in a water bath at 37 degrees C. The sorted or isolated CD4+, CD8+ and CD8+ TEMRA cells reached a purity of at least 90%. What the work shows at the level of the full study, not this receptor alone: The study acknowledged that relatively few individuals were included in the TCR sequencing and HLA analysis.

RNA was extracted using the RNeasy kit, and about 0.5 to 1 microgram was reverse transcribed with random hexamers. TCR beta CDR3 regions were amplified with the immunoSEQ multiplex PCR assay covering 54 Vbeta and 13 Jbeta segments. PCR amplification bias was corrected by using a synthetic template baseline for primer optimization and computational correction. In the original analysis: Reads were annotated to V, D and J genes according to IMGT and were analyzed with immunoSEQ Analyzer, with only productive sequences retained. To calculate clonality, Shannon entropy was normalized by log2 of the number of productive unique sequences and then subtracted from one. For each patient and control, public and private clones were evaluated among the 100 most prevalent clones. Susac-specific clones were defined as absent from healthy and MS cohorts, 1052 published viral clones and other ImmuneACCESS disease sequences. TCRdb trimmed the raw reads at Q25, called clones with MiXCR and kept productive beta chains. Rows merge per CDR3 protein into single entries with the most common DNA and genes. TCRdb, not the authors, supplied the V and J calls. This sample comprises under 200,000 distinct CDR3 sequences, more than 90% of them detected only once. The ten largest clones capture under 0.15% of the sample.

The chain is made from TRBV28 and TRBJ2-7, with 8 bases matching TRBD1. This receptor was obtained from a human donor in good health. Sequencing was performed on CD4+ T cells from PBMCs. The DNA is TGTGCCAGCAGCACCCCCGGACAGGGAACGAGCTCCTACGAGCAGTACTTC. It translates to CASSTPGQGTSSYEQYF.